Following are 28 T cell receptor beta chains from one sample sequenced in a study of cytomegalovirus exposure and HLA in healthy donors (dated by TCRdb to about 2017). Libraries were constructed by the immunoSEQ multiplex PCR assay. The multiplex PCR relied on a mix of 60 forward primers for TCR Vbeta segments and 13 reverse primers for TCR Jbeta segments. Not all clones reach the TCRdb copy of this immuneACCESS table, which keeps in-frame sequences only. Checked studies attribute under half of the gap to unresolved V genes and leave the rest unexplained. The sample has roughly 200,000 clones on record, around 77% of them singletons. Together, the top ten hold around 2.4% of the sample. The sequencing input was PBMCs. The receptors stem from a man aged 55 to 70 in good health and CMV-seronegative.

The chain joins TRBV14 to TRBJ2-7, with D perhaps matching TRBD1 (5 bases). Between the trimmed V and J ends, which lost 0 bases and 6 bases, there was a span of 12 bases. Germline CDR1 reads SGHDN; CDR2 reads FVKESK. The CDR3 contains 14 residues. The chain's CDR3 is CASSQDPGLGEQYF. In DNA form, the CDR3 reads TGTGCCAGCAGCCAAGACCCAGGGTTGGGCGAGCAGTACTTC. Drawing the rest from reference TRBV14 and TRBJ2-7, the complete variable domain is EAGVTQFPSHSVIEKGQTVTLRCDPISGHDNLYWYRRVMGKEIKFLLHFVKESKQDESGMPNNRFLAERTGGTYSTLKVQPAELEDSGVYFCASSQDPGLGEQYFGPGTRLTVT.

This clone was seen only a few times. CDR3 sequence (DNA): TGCGCCAGCAGCTTGGAGGGGACAATGGACTATGGCTACACCTTC. Protein: CASSLEGTMDYGYTF. V is TRBV5-1 and J is TRBJ1-2, with a possible D match to TRBD1 (6 bases). V shed 0 bases and J shed 3 bases, with 12 bases lying between them. The germline CDR1 and CDR2 sequences are SGHRS and YFSETQ. The length of the CDR3 is 15 residues. The entire variable domain, with the rest obtained from reference TRBV5-1 and TRBJ1-2, is as follows: KAGVTQTPRYLIKTRGQQVTLSCSPISGHRSVSWYQQTPGQGLQFLFEYFSETQRNKGNFPGRFSGRQFSNSRSEMNVSTLELGDSALYLCASSLEGTMDYGYTFGSGTRLTVV.

The chain is built from TRBV2 and TRBJ2-2, with D possibly being TRBD2 (5 bases). The germline gives CDR1 SNHLY, CDR2 FYNNEI. The CDR3 is 13 amino acids. V was clipped by 4 bases and J by 3 bases, with 6 bases between them. The CDR3 protein is CASSGEHTGELFF. CDR3 nucleotide sequence: TGTGCCAGCAGTGGGGAGCACACCGGGGAGCTGTTTTTT.

The chain has TRBV10-3 and TRBJ2-5, with 10 positions matching TRBD2. CDR3 length: 15 residues. Losses at the gene ends were 6 bases for V and 5 bases for J; bases not matched to a gene: 9. Germline-derived CDR1 and CDR2 are ENHRY and SYGVKD. CDR3 DNA sequence: TGTGCCATCAGAGCGGCTAGCGGGGGTTTGGAGACCCAGTACTTC. This gives the protein CAIRAASGGLETQYF.

The CDR3 is CASSQPGTGAYEQYF. DNA for the CDR3: TGTGCCAGCAGCCAGCCCGGGACAGGGGCCTACGAGCAGTACTTC. The chain recombines TRBV4-2 with TRBJ2-7; TRBD1 agrees at 10 bases. Germline assignment: CDR1 LGHNA and CDR2 YNFKEQ. There are 15 residues in the CDR3. J was trimmed by 2 bases and V by 3 bases; bases with no gene match: 4.

This clone was detected only a few times. V is TRBV9 and J is TRBJ2-3, with 7 bases lining up with TRBD2. Germline CDR1 reads SGDLS; CDR2 reads YYNGEE. CDR3 length equals 14 residues. V lost 6 bases and J lost 6; bases outside the gene matches: 10. CDR3 region: CASTTLAEGDTQYF. The CDR3 bases are TGTGCCAGCACGACCCTAGCGGAGGGGGATACGCAGTATTTT.

This chain connects TRBV5-4 to TRBJ2-5, with 13 nucleotides matching TRBD2. This CDR3 region has 16 residues. The V gene's germline CDR1 is SGHNT and CDR2 YYREEE (reference sequence). With V trimmed by 5 bases and J by 4 bases, 8 bases remained unmatched. DNA for the CDR3: TGTGCCAGCAGTAGTGGACTAGCGGGAGTTCTAGAGACCCAGTACTTC. Translated: CASSSGLAGVLETQYF.

The V gene is TRBV7-6, the J gene TRBJ2-7; TRBD2 matches at 7 bases. The CDR3 runs to 16 residues. The germline gives CDR1 SGHVS, CDR2 FNYEAQ. Trimming took 1 base from V and 0 from J; bases not matched to a gene: 6. The CDR3 region is CASSLGGRGSSYEQYF. CDR3 nucleotide sequence: TGTGCCAGCAGCTTAGGAGGGCGGGGGAGCTCCTACGAGCAGTACTTC.

The chain uses TRBV29-1 and TRBJ1-3, with TRBD1 as a possible D gene (5 bases). Per germline, CDR1 SQVTM and CDR2 ANQGSEA. CDR3 length equals 13 residues. The V end lost 2 bases, the J end lost 4 bases, and 9 bases lay between the germline ends. The DNA of the CDR3 is TGCAGCGTTGAAATCGGGGGAGGAAACACCATATATTTT. As protein: CSVEIGGGNTIYF.

This chain uses TRBV5-1 with TRBJ2-3; 9 positions agree with TRBD1. The V gene end was trimmed by 4 bases and the J gene end by 6 bases; junction bases not matched to a gene: 9. Germline values: CDR1 SGHRS, CDR2 YFSETQ. This CDR3 is 15 amino acids long. The CDR3 reads CASSPGQGFTDTQYF. CDR3 in DNA: TGCGCCAGCAGCCCGGGACAGGGTTTTACCGATACGCAGTATTTT.

The gene calls are TRBV4-1 and TRBJ2-6; TRBD1 matches at 10 bases. This CDR3 region has 16 residues. With 4 bases clipped from V and 0 bases from J, the junction kept 0 bases outside the gene matches. Germline CDR1 MGHRA, CDR2 YSYEKL. The CDR3 loop reads CASSRTGGSGANVLTF. The CDR3 DNA follows: TGCGCCAGCAGCCGGACAGGGGGCTCTGGGGCCAACGTCCTGACTTTC.

The gene calls are TRBV16 and TRBJ1-2; 7 bases map to TRBD1. Germline CDR1 is KGHSY and CDR2 is FQNENV. V was pared by 3 bases and J by 6 bases, with 10 bases of the junction left unmatched. The CDR3 totals 15 residues. The DNA for the CDR3 is TGTGCCAGCAGCCAGAGGGGGCAGGTTGGTGATGGCTACACCTTC. Translating gives CASSQRGQVGDGYTF.

This clone was seen only a few times. The V gene is TRBV4-2, the J gene TRBJ1-5; D gene uncertain. Germline values: CDR1 LGHNA, CDR2 YNFKEQ. V gave up 4 bases and J gave up 5 bases, with 15 bases separating them. This CDR3 is built from 15 residues. In DNA form, the CDR3 reads TGTGCCAGCAGCCTCCGGGAGGAGGTAGATCAGCCCCAGCATTTT. Its protein is CASSLREEVDQPQHF.

The chain couples TRBV14 to TRBJ2-5, with a weak D call TRBD2 (5 bases). CDR3 length equals 13 residues. Per germline, CDR1 SGHDN and CDR2 FVKESK. Trimming removed 4 bases at V and 1 base at J, with 7 bases between. Here the CDR3 reads CASSLRGQETQYF. In DNA form, the CDR3 reads TGTGCCAGCAGCCTCCGGGGCCAAGAGACCCAGTACTTC.

This chain links TRBV7-9 with TRBJ2-1, with unresolved D. CDR3 length: 11 residues. Trimming removed 5 bases from V and 8 bases from J, with 7 bases in between. CDR1 SEHNR and CDR2 FQNEAQ come from the germline V gene (reference sequence). DNA of the CDR3: TGTGCCAGCAGCCACTTCGATGAGCAGTTCTTC. Translated, it gives CASSHFDEQFF. Looking up the rest from reference TRBV7-9 and TRBJ2-1 gives the full variable domain: DTGVSQNPRHKITKRGQNVTFRCDPISEHNRLYWYRQTLGQGPEFLTYFQNEAQLEKSRLLSDRFSAERPKGSFSTLEIQRTEQGDSAMYLCASSHFDEQFFGPGTRLTVL.

The chain uses TRBV7-2 and TRBJ2-2, with D perhaps matching TRBD2 (6 bases). This CDR3 contains 17 residues. Germline CDR1 is SGHTA and CDR2 is FQGNSA. Trimming pared 0 bases from V and 6 bases from J, leaving 17 bases between. The CDR3 bases are TGTGCCAGCAGCTTAGCGCTGACTAGTAGAGGGCCCGGGGAGCTGTTTTTT. Residues: CASSLALTSRGPGELFF.

The CDR3 reads CASSQEGGSPLHF. The DNA of the CDR3 is TGTGCCAGCAGCCAAGAGGGAGGTTCACCCCTCCACTTT. The chain is built from TRBV4-2 and TRBJ1-6, with D unresolved. The CDR3 has 13 residues. Germline CDR1 is LGHNA and CDR2 is YNFKEQ. V dropped 0 bases and J dropped 9 bases, with 6 bases sitting between them.

V gene TRBV10-3 combines with J gene TRBJ2-7; 8 bases line up with TRBD1. The J segment lost 2 bases and the V segment lost 3 bases, leaving 9 bases of the junction unmatched. The CDR3 extends over 16 amino acids. Germline CDR1 reads ENHRY; CDR2 reads SYGVKD. Here the CDR3 reads CAISDSDRGSAYEQYF. CDR3 nucleotides: TGTGCCATCAGTGATTCCGACAGGGGTAGTGCCTACGAGCAGTACTTC.

The chain uses TRBV27 and TRBJ2-1; TRBD2 matches at 11 bases. V gave up 4 bases and J gave up 4 bases; unmatched junction bases: 6. This CDR3 has 16 amino acids. Germline V gives CDR1 MNHEY, CDR2 SMNVEV (reference sequence). CDR3 region: CASSSGTSGYYNEQFF. The CDR3 coding sequence is TGTGCCAGCAGTTCCGGGACTAGCGGATATTACAATGAGCAGTTCTTC.

The chain uses TRBV6-1 and TRBJ2-7; TRBD1 matches 10 bases. Germline V lookup: CDR1 MNHNS, CDR2 SASEGT. With V trimmed by 4 bases and J by 1 base, 4 bases remained unmatched. This CDR3 contains 15 residues. CDR3 DNA: TGTGCCAGCAGTGTCCGGGACAGGGGATCCTACGAGCAGTACTTC. Encoded protein: CASSVRDRGSYEQYF.

With regard to this clone: One end of the junction fails to match germline, which may point to a read error. The rearrangement uses TRBV9 and TRBJ2-3; possible D gene TRBD1, 6 bases. CDR1 is SGDLS and CDR2 is YYNGEE in the germline V gene. This CDR3 is 14 amino acids long. CDR3 in amino acids: CASSVGLGAETQYF. The CDR3, as DNA: TGTGCCAGCAGCGTAGGTCTGGGGGCAGAAACGCAGTATTTT. The full variable domain, in which reference TRBV9 and TRBJ2-3 provide the parts outside the CDR3, is DSGVTQTPKHLITATGQRVTLRCSPRSGDLSVYWYQQSLDQGLQFLIQYYNGEERAKGNILERFSAQQFPDLHSELNLSSLELGDSALYFCASSVGLGAETQYFGPGTRLTVL.

This chain joins TRBV12-5 and TRBJ1-1; no firm D call. The germline CDR1 and CDR2 sequences are LGHNT and FRNRAP. V was pared by 5 bases and J by 1 base, with 8 bases between. The CDR3 covers 13 residues. Here the CDR3 reads CASGLGGNTEAFF. In DNA, the CDR3 is TGTGCTAGTGGTCTCGGAGGGAACACTGAAGCTTTCTTT.

The rearrangement uses TRBV6-6 and TRBJ1-4; TRBD1 might be the D (6 bases). Per the germline V gene, CDR1 is MNHNY and CDR2 is SVGAGI (reference sequence). CDR3 length: 16 residues. Trimming stripped 5 bases from V and 4 bases from J, with 17 bases between. CDR3 sequence reads: CASSVTNRADNEKLFF. CDR3 nucleotides: TGTGCCAGCAGTGTCACGAACAGGGCAGATAATGAAAAACTGTTTTTT.

A single count supports this clone. This chain connects TRBV10-2 to TRBJ1-4, with D uncertain. Germline V gene lookup returns CDR1 WSHSY and CDR2 SAAADI. V lost 8 bases to trimming and J lost 0 bases, with 10 bases between them. This CDR3 is 14 amino acids long. The CDR3 is CASGHIATNEKLFF. The CDR3 bases are TGCGCCAGCGGCCACATTGCAACTAATGAAAAACTGTTTTTT.

The gene calls are TRBV9 and TRBJ2-1, with 11 bases fitting TRBD2. Germline assignment: CDR1 SGDLS and CDR2 YYNGEE. This CDR3 is 20 amino acids long. The V segment lost 0 bases and the J segment 2 bases; nucleotides outside the gene matches: 13. Written as DNA, the CDR3 is TGTGCCAGCAGCGTAGCTAGAACTAGCGGGGGCAGAAGCCCCTACAATGAGCAGTTCTTC. Its translation is CASSVARTSGGRSPYNEQFF.

In regard to this clone: No DNA is shown, since the ends of the CDR3 on it are uncertain; the CDR3 is the one TCRdb lists. This chain links TRBV2 with TRBJ2-1; TRBD1, as called in the table, went unchecked against the DNA. Germline V CDR1 and CDR2: SNHLY, FYNNEI. Both ends counted, the CDR3 spans 14 residues. The CDR3 loop is CASNRDNFGDEQFF.

The V call is TRBV2, the J call TRBJ1-4; weak D call: TRBD1 (6 bases). The CDR3 contains 14 residues. The V gene's germline CDR1 is SNHLY and CDR2 FYNNEI. V gave up 6 bases and J gave up 0 bases, with 8 bases separating them. CDR3 loop: CASRNRATNEKLFF. CDR3 DNA: TGTGCCAGCAGGAACAGGGCAACTAATGAAAAACTGTTTTTT.

This clone showed up just a few times. V gene TRBV5-1 combines with J gene TRBJ2-5, with 7 bases identical to TRBD2. The germline V gene has CDR1 SGHRS and CDR2 YFSETQ. V lost 2 bases, J lost 3 bases, and 7 bases stayed unmatched. This CDR3 contains 15 residues. DNA for the CDR3: TGCGCCAGCAGCTTTCGAGCGGGGATGGAAGAGACCCAGTACTTC. Encoded protein: CASSFRAGMEETQYF.